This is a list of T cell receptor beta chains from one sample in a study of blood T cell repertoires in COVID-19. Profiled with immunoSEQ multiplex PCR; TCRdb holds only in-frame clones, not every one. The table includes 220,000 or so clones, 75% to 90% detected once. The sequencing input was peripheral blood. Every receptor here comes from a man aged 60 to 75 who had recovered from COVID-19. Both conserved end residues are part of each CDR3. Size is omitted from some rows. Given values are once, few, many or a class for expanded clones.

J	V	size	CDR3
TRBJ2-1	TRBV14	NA	CASSQEGQGSREQFF
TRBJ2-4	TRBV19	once	CASSIGGTLAKNIQYF
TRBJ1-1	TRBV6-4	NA	CASSDSDRREAFF
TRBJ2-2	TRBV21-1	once	CASSREMTGRLNTGELFF
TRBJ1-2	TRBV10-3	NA	CAISPGGDYGYTF
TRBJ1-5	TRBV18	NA	CASSTGSNQPQHF
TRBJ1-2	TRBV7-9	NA	CASSLINGYTF
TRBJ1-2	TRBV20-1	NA	CSARDRYGYTF
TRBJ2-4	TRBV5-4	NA	CASSPEGVAPSGKNIQYF
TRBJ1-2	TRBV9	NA	CASSRTGVGYTF
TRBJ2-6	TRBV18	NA	CASSPGQTGTGANVLTF
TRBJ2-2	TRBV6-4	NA	CASSPRTSGNTGELFF
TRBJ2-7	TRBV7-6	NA	CASSLDGVTYEQYF
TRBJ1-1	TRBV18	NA	CASSPRPGEGNTEAFF
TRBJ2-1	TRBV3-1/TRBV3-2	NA	CASSQLLEGRGFF
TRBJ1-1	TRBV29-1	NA	CSAGGGTGTEAFF
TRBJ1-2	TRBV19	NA	CASSTGQAGYGYTF
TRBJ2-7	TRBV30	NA	CAWMGAGSSYEQYF
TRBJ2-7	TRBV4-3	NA	CASSQDTGDNEQYF
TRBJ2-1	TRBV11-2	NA	CASSPGFRGNEQFF
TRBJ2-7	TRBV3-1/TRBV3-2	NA	CASSFRDSFSEQYF
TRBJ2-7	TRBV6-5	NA	CASRETGSSYEQYF
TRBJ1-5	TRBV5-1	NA	CASSLGGTQPQHF
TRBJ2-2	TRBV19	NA	CASSILPGTSGSNTGELFF
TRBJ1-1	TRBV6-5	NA	CASSSLAGGDTEAFF
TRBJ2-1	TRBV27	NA	CASSDGAGGTDEQFF
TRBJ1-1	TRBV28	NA	CATEPNTEAFF
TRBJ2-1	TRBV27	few	CASSQGTSGSWSEQFF
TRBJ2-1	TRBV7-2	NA	CASSLMALAAYNEQFF
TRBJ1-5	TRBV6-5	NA	CASSSRDQPQHF
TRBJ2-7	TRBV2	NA	CASSEISQQYF
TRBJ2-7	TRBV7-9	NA	CASSWSSLSSTEQYF
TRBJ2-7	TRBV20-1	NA	CSASTSGAYEQYF
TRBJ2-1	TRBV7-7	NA	CASSPTPGGSGRGEQFF
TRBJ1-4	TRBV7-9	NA	CASSYTGDNEKLFF
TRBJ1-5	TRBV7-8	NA	CASSFRGGNQPQHF
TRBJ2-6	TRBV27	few	CASSFKQAGANVLTF
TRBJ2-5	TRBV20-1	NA	CSARGETQYF
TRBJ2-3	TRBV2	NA	CASSASAGGTDTQYF
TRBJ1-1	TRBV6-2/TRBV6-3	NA	CASSSAPGRGQNTEAFF
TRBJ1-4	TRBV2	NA	CASRTPGLLNEKLFF
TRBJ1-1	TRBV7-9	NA	CASSSGGTEAFF
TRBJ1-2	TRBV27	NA	CASSLFSGGYGYTF
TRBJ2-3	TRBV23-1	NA	CASSHPRSGRNTDTQYF
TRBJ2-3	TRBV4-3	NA	CASSWGFAGDTQYF